The 7 T cell receptor beta chains presented below share a single source sample, sequenced in a study of post-analysis software for immune sequencing data. TCR beta cDNA libraries included unique molecular identifiers. TCRdb reprocessed the PCR reads with MiXCR, giving one entry per CDR3 protein. The table lists hundreds of thousands of distinct CDR3 sequences, nearly 45% of them singletons. General study points: TRBV5-6, TRBV5-1 and TRBV20-1 were among a few TRBV segments more frequent in patients than controls.

These receptors have no known antigen. The sequenced sample consisted of blood. The receptors shown here come from a girl aged 5 to 17 with multiple sclerosis.

The gene calls are TRBV6-5 and TRBJ2-7; unclear D gene. The assigned J gene may be wrong: the sequence end matches TRBJ2-5 better. Germline V lookup: CDR1 MNHEY, CDR2 SVGAGI. The CDR3 is 11 residues long. The CDR3 is CASRRSGTQYF. DNA of the CDR3: TGTGCCAGCAGACGTTCCGGGACCCAGTACTTC.

V usage is TRBV5-1 and J usage is TRBJ2-4; 10 bases are a match to TRBD1. The end of the DNA aligns better with TRBJ2-7, so the J call may be wrong. This CDR3 comprises 12 residues. Germline-derived CDR1 and CDR2 are SGHRS and YFSETQ. CDR3 sequence (DNA): TGCGCCAGCAGCTGGACAGGGGGCGAGCAGTACTTC. Translated, it gives CASSWTGGEQYF.

The chain joins TRBV27 to TRBJ2-5; perhaps TRBD2 as D (6 bases). The V end lost 10 bases, the J end lost 4 bases, and 19 bases lay between the germline ends. Germline V gene sequence: CDR1 MNHEY, CDR2 SMNVEV (reference sequence). This CDR3 contains 14 residues. Here the CDR3 reads CATKEGGRGETQYF. For the CDR3, the DNA is TGTGCCACCAAAGAGGGAGGCCGTGGAGAGACCCAGTACTTC.

The V and J genes are TRBV20-1 and TRBJ2-6; 9 bases are a match to TRBD2. The CDR3 spans 16 residues. CDR1 and CDR2 (germline): DFQATT, SNEGSKA (reference sequence). The trim removed 5 bases at V and 0 bases at J, leaving 5 bases unmatched. The CDR3 is CSAGGTSSSGANVLTF. The CDR3 DNA reads as TGCAGTGCTGGCGGGACTAGCAGCTCTGGGGCCAACGTCCTGACTTTC.

Details on this clonotype: The junction departs from the called germline gene at one end, perhaps through a read error. V is TRBV3-1 and J is TRBJ1-1; the D is unclear. The CDR3 runs 14 residues. Germline values: CDR1 LGHDT, CDR2 YNNKEL (reference sequence). As DNA, the CDR3 is TGTGCCAGCAGCCAAGTTCCCGCTAACACTGATGCTTTCTTT. Protein sequence: CASSQVPANTDAFF.

The V call is TRBV4-1, the J call TRBJ2-5; D not resolved. The CDR3 covers 15 residues. Germline lookup yields CDR1 MGHRA and CDR2 YSYEKL. V was pared by 4 bases and J by 2 bases, with 14 bases between. CDR3 DNA: TGCGCCAGCAGCCCCTGGGCAGAAGTACAAGAGACCCAGTACTTC. This translates into CASSPWAEVQETQYF.

This clonotype was recorded a few times. CDR3 coding DNA: TGTGCCATCAGTGCAGGGGGACCCTACGAGCAGTACTTC. This codes for CAISAGGPYEQYF. This sequence joins TRBV10-3 and TRBJ2-7, with 7 bases lining up with TRBD1. V gave up 4 bases and J gave up 2 bases; unmatched junction bases: 2. The CDR3 length is 13 residues. Germline CDR1 ENHRY, CDR2 SYGVKD.